These 17 T cell receptor beta chains originate from one sample sequenced in a study of blood T cell dynamics during melanoma immunotherapy (dated by TCRdb to the early 2020s). The method was the immunoSEQ multiplex PCR assay. TCRdb holds this immuneACCESS table with in-frame rearrangements only. Some clones are missing; in checked studies, unresolved V genes explain under half, and the rest has no known cause. The sample yields about 7,600 clones; 70% to 90% were counted once. About 2.3% of the sample goes to the ten largest clones. In light of the paper, this sample's time point label describes: week 3, after first cycle of checkpoint inhibitor. Here the sequenced sample was blood, taken from a patient treated with checkpoint blockade. Receptors were obtained from a human donor with melanoma.

The V call is TRBV27, the J call TRBJ1-2, with a tentative D call TRBD1 (5 bases). The germline CDR1 and CDR2 sequences are MNHEY and SMNVEV (reference sequence). There are 15 residues in the CDR3. Trimming pared 2 bases from V and 0 bases from J, leaving 10 bases between. CDR3 DNA sequence: TGTGCCAGCAGTTTAGCAGGACATACTAACTATGGCTACACCTTC. Translating it yields CASSLAGHTNYGYTF.

The genes are TRBV19 and TRBJ2-5; 7 bases are a match to TRBD1. The J call is doubtful: the DNA matches TRBJ2-7 better. Germline CDR1 LNHDA, CDR2 SQIVND (reference sequence). CDR3 length: 14 amino acids. The CDR3 spells CASSIRQGYYEQYF. CDR3 nucleotide sequence: TGTGCCAGTAGTATTAGACAGGGATATTACGAGCAGTACTTC.

The chain employs TRBV7-9 and TRBJ2-7, with D possibly matching TRBD2 (6 bases). The CDR3 runs 14 residues. Per germline, CDR1 SEHNR and CDR2 FQNEAQ (reference sequence). Trimming shortened V by 3 bases and J by 7 bases, and 16 bases separated the two germline ends. CDR3 nucleotides: TGTGCCAGCAGCTTCTCGGCCGGGGGAAGTGAGCAGTACTTC. The encoded protein is CASSFSAGGSEQYF.

The rearrangement links TRBV6-5 to TRBJ2-7, with TRBD1 matching 7 bases. The V gene's germline CDR1 is MNHEY and CDR2 SVGAGI. CDR3 length: 13 amino acids. J gave up 3 bases and V 2 bases, and 1 base lay outside the gene matches. The CDR3, as DNA: TGTGCCAGCAGTTACGGACAGGTCTACGAGCAGTACTTC. Its translation is CASSYGQVYEQYF.

The chain joins TRBV6-5 to TRBJ2-7; TRBD1 matches 7 bases. CDR3 length: 14 residues. V shed 7 bases, J shed 2 bases, and the junction held 8 bases outside the gene matches. The germline CDR1 and CDR2 sequences are MNHEY and SVGAGI. The CDR3 sequence is CASKPGQSTYEQYF. The CDR3 DNA is TGTGCCAGCAAGCCGGGACAGTCAACCTACGAGCAGTACTTC.

This chain connects TRBV5-6 to TRBJ1-6; D ambiguous. The CDR3 contains 18 residues. With 1 base removed from V and 0 bases from J, the gap between germline ends came to 14 bases. CDR1 and CDR2 from the germline V gene are SGHDT and YYEEEE. The CDR3 DNA sequence: TGTGCCAGCAGCTTGCCAGTGATCCGGGGCTCCTATAATTCACCCCTCCACTTT. Encoded protein: CASSLPVIRGSYNSPLHF.

V usage is TRBV7-9 and J usage is TRBJ2-7; D remains ambiguous. Trimming shortened V by 3 bases and J by 0 bases, and 6 bases separated the two germline ends. CDR1 SEHNR and CDR2 FQNEAQ come from the germline V gene (reference sequence). The CDR3 extends over 13 amino acids. The CDR3 sequence is CASSFRYSYEQYF. In DNA form, the CDR3 reads TGTGCCAGCAGCTTTCGCTACTCCTACGAGCAGTACTTC.

The chain links TRBV19 to TRBJ2-7, with TRBD2 as a possible D gene (6 bases). Germline V CDR1 and CDR2: LNHDA, SQIVND (reference sequence). V lost 5 bases and J 6 bases, leaving 20 bases between the germline ends. The CDR3 has 15 amino acids. The CDR3: CASSPSGTGVGEQYF. CDR3 DNA sequence: TGTGCCAGTAGTCCCTCCGGGACTGGGGTGGGCGAGCAGTACTTC.

This clone has a handful of counts. This CDR3 is CASSQSTGQGNQPQHF. For the CDR3, the DNA is TGCGCCAGCAGCCAGTCTACAGGGCAGGGAAATCAGCCCCAGCATTTT. The chain combines TRBV4-1 with TRBJ1-5; tentatively, D is TRBD1 (6 bases). The V and J ends lost 3 bases and 4 bases respectively, with 16 bases between them. This CDR3 spans 16 amino acids. Germline-derived CDR1 and CDR2 are MGHRA and YSYEKL.

V is TRBV4-3 and J is TRBJ2-7; TRBD1 or TRBD2 may be the D gene (5 bases each). The V end lost 3 bases, the J end lost 2 bases, and 14 bases lay between the germline ends. Germline values: CDR1 LGHNA, CDR2 YSLEER. CDR3 length: 15 amino acids. CDR3 region: CASSQGTSGPYEQYF. The CDR3 DNA follows: TGCGCCAGCAGCCAGGGGACGAGTGGTCCCTACGAGCAGTACTTC.

The chain carries TRBV28 and TRBJ2-7; 8 nucleotides match TRBD2. The CDR3 has 16 amino acids. CDR1 is MDHEN and CDR2 is SYDVKM in the germline V gene. V was pared by 2 bases and J by 0 bases, with 6 bases of the junction left unmatched. In nucleotides, the CDR3 is TGTGCCAGCAGTTTACAGGGGACTAGGAGCTCCTACGAGCAGTACTTC. Amino acid sequence: CASSLQGTRSSYEQYF.

V and J are TRBV6-5 and TRBJ1-1; D gene unclear. Germline CDR1 and CDR2: MNHEY and SVGAGI. There are 12 residues in the CDR3. Trimming took off 1 base at V and 6 bases at J, with 6 bases between the two ends. This chain's CDR3 is CASSYYGSEAFF. CDR3 DNA: TGTGCCAGCAGTTACTACGGGTCTGAAGCTTTCTTT.

The chain joins TRBV6-6 to TRBJ2-7; 9 bases agree with TRBD2. The CDR3 sequence is 15 residues long. Germline V gene data show CDR1 as MNHNY and CDR2 as SVGAGI (reference sequence). With V trimmed by 8 bases and J by 0 bases, 8 bases remained unmatched. CDR3 amino acids: CASAAPGLASYEQYF. CDR3 DNA: TGTGCCAGCGCGGCTCCGGGACTAGCCTCCTACGAGCAGTACTTC.

This clone has only one observation. The V call is TRBV13, the J call TRBJ2-7; 8 bases agree with TRBD1. Germline assignment: CDR1 PRHDT and CDR2 FYEKMQ (reference sequence). This CDR3 has 13 amino acids. The junction had 5 bases not matched to a gene; V was cut back by 4 bases and J by 6 bases. CDR3 bases: TGTGCCAGCAGCTGGACAGGGTCGGCCGAGCAGTACTTC. The encoded protein is CASSWTGSAEQYF.

The gene calls are TRBV19 and TRBJ1-4, with 9 nucleotides matching TRBD1. V was pared by 5 bases and J by 3 bases, with 16 bases of the junction left unmatched. This CDR3 region has 19 residues. The germline V gene encodes CDR1 LNHDA and CDR2 SQIVND (reference sequence). CDR3 residues: CASSWVGWGQGWANEKLFF. In nucleotides, the CDR3 is TGTGCCAGTAGTTGGGTGGGTTGGGGACAGGGTTGGGCTAATGAAAAACTGTTTTTT.

The chain uses TRBV7-9 and TRBJ2-3; weak D call: TRBD2 (6 bases). V was shortened by 8 bases and J by 8 bases, with 17 bases between the two germline ends. The germline V gene encodes CDR1 SEHNR and CDR2 FQNEAQ (reference sequence). The CDR3 runs to 13 residues. CDR3 amino acids: CASGPLAEGTQYF. In DNA form, the CDR3 reads TGTGCCAGCGGTCCGTTGGCGGAGGGTACGCAGTATTTT.

In this sample, this clone turned up once. This sample includes further DNA sequences coding for the same CDR3. The genes are TRBV10-3 and TRBJ2-1; TRBD2 agrees at 11 bases. Losses at the gene ends were 0 bases for V and 0 bases for J; bases not matched to a gene: 7. There are 19 residues in the CDR3. The germline V gene has CDR1 ENHRY and CDR2 SYGVKD. CDR3 sequence: CAISESGLAGGRSYNEQFF. CDR3 sequence (DNA): TGTGCCATCAGTGAGTCAGGGCTAGCGGGGGGCCGCTCCTACAATGAGCAGTTCTTC.